Sequencing of this T cell receptor beta chain was carried out in a study of blood T cell repertoires in COVID-19. This clone was seen a few times. The length of the CDR3 is 15 residues. The V end was cut by 6 bases, the J end by 11 bases, with 20 bases between. Germline CDR1 and CDR2: MNHNY and SVGAGI (reference sequence). Measured with immunoSEQ multiplex PCR; TCRdb has only the in-frame clones, and not every one. The sample includes more than 45,000 clones, less than 90% of them seen just once. V and J are TRBV6-6 and TRBJ1-6; no clear D gene. Sequencing was done on a sample of peripheral blood. This TCR was sampled from a human donor with active COVID-19. The donor label of this sample is uncertain. CDR3 sequence (DNA): TGTGCCAGCAGCCCCCTACCGGGTGCGCCGCCACCCCTCCACTTT. Translation: CASSPLPGAPPPLHF.